What follows are 28 T cell receptor beta chains derived from one specimen sequenced in a study of human T cells and chemical hapten exposure. A single record per CDR3 protein comes from TCRdb applying MiXCR to the RACE reads. The top ten clones hold about 5% of a sample with about 350,000 distinct CDR3 sequences, more than 5% of them seen once. The time point was: patch test 2, 6 weeks after DPC sensitization. Noted treatment: therapeutic diphenylcyclopropenone sensitization with weekly scalp DPC. The input for sequencing was whole blood, taken in connection with sensitization to the hapten diphenylcyclopropenone (DPC). The receptors were gathered from a young woman with alopecia areata. Some clones in this sample may be carry-over from other donors' samples.

V gene TRBV5-5 combines with J gene TRBJ1-2; possibly TRBD1 for D (5 bases). Germline loops: CDR1 SGHKS, CDR2 YYEKEE (reference sequence). The CDR3 consists of 14 residues. The germline V and J ends were trimmed by 1 base and 4 bases, with 11 bases remaining between them. The CDR3 coding sequence is TGTGCCAGCAGCTTGTGGGGGACTCCCTATGGCTACACCTTC. Protein sequence: CASSLWGTPYGYTF.

This clonotype was detected only a few times. Written as DNA, the CDR3 is TGTGCCAGCAGCCGAACTGCCCTACAGGATGGGAACTATGGCTACACCTTC. Its translation: CASSRTALQDGNYGYTF. V is TRBV7-6 and J is TRBJ1-2; D might be TRBD1 (5 bases). The V gene's germline CDR1 is SGHVS and CDR2 FNYEAQ. With 5 bases removed from V and 2 bases from J, the gap between germline ends came to 21 bases. The CDR3 has 17 amino acids.

A few counts support this clonotype. The chain combines TRBV7-9 with TRBJ1-1; a possible D gene is TRBD1 (6 bases). With 2 bases removed from V and 8 bases from J, the gap between germline ends came to 18 bases. The CDR3 runs 15 residues. Per germline, CDR1 SEHNR and CDR2 FQNEAQ (reference sequence). The CDR3 protein is CASSLTQGGGAEAFF. CDR3 bases: TGTGCCAGCAGCTTAACACAGGGAGGGGGAGCGGAAGCTTTCTTT.

This clonotype has ten or more counts. The CDR3 DNA is TGTGCCAGCAGTTATCAGCGGGGCCGCACAGATACGCAGTATTTT. Translated, it gives CASSYQRGRTDTQYF. This chain links TRBV6-5 with TRBJ2-3; 7 positions match TRBD2. CDR3 length equals 15 residues. The V gene's germline CDR1 is MNHEY and CDR2 SVGAGI. The trim removed 3 bases at V and 1 base at J, leaving 4 bases unmatched.

The gene calls are TRBV12-3 or TRBV12-4 and TRBJ2-7; 7 bases line up with TRBD2. The length of the CDR3 is 14 residues. V lost 4 bases, J lost 3 bases, and 6 bases stayed unmatched. CDR3 DNA: TGTGCCAGCAGTTCCACCGGGGGGAACTACGAGCAGTACTTC. Translating gives CASSSTGGNYEQYF.

Many counts were recorded for this clonotype. The gene calls are TRBV13 and TRBJ1-6; D possibly corresponds to TRBD1 (5 bases). Between the trimmed V and J ends, which lost 3 bases and 6 bases, there was a span of 9 bases. The germline CDR1 and CDR2 sequences are PRHDT and FYEKMQ (reference sequence). CDR3 length: 14 residues. Here the CDR3 reads CASSFRDPNSPLHF. CDR3 bases: TGTGCCAGCAGCTTCCGGGACCCTAATTCACCCCTCCACTTT.

This clonotype came up a few times. In DNA, the CDR3 is TGTGCCAGCACCCTTTATGGGGGGGACTACGAGCAGTACTTC. Protein product: CASTLYGGDYEQYF. This chain joins TRBV11-2 and TRBJ2-7; 7 nucleotides match TRBD2. The CDR3 is 14 amino acids. Looked up from germline, CDR1 is SGHAT and CDR2 is FQNNGV. V gave up 7 bases and J gave up 3 bases; unmatched junction bases: 9.

The chain couples TRBV2 to TRBJ2-1; 8 bases align to TRBD1. Germline-derived CDR1 and CDR2 are SNHLY and FYNNEI. The CDR3 totals 14 residues. V was pared by 7 bases and J by 9 bases, with 11 bases of the junction left unmatched. For the CDR3, the DNA is TGTGCCAGCAACCGCGACAGGGGAGGAGGTGAGCAGTTCTTC. Protein product: CASNRDRGGGEQFF.

This clonotype appeared many times. V and J are TRBV27 and TRBJ1-1; 10 bases are a match to TRBD1. The CDR3 covers 14 residues. Germline-derived CDR1 and CDR2 are MNHEY and SMNVEV (reference sequence). The trim removed 5 bases at V and 6 bases at J, leaving 6 bases unmatched. The CDR3 DNA reads as TGTGCCAGCAGTCCGGGACAGGGGAGGGCTGAAGCTTTCTTT. Translating it yields CASSPGQGRAEAFF.

In this sample, this clonotype turned up a few times. The J gene is TRBJ1-6, the V gene TRBV12-3 or TRBV12-4; TRBD1 might be the D (6 bases). The V gene lost 7 bases and the J gene lost 5 bases, with 12 bases spanning the gap. The CDR3 spans 14 residues. DNA of the CDR3: TGTGCCAGCAAGTGGGGGCCCCATAATTCACCCCTCCACTTT. It translates to CASKWGPHNSPLHF.

The chain combines TRBV4-3 with TRBJ1-1, with 11 nucleotides matching TRBD1. CDR1 and CDR2 from the germline V gene are LGHNA and YSLEER. The CDR3 extends over 18 amino acids. Unmatched junction bases numbered 10, after V lost 2 bases and J lost 2 bases. CDR3 coding DNA: TGCGCCAGCAGCCAAAGTCCGGGACAGGGGGAAAAAAACACTGAAGCTTTCTTT. It is translated as CASSQSPGQGEKNTEAFF.

This clonotype was observed a handful of times. The rearrangement links TRBV24-1 to TRBJ2-1; possibly TRBD1 or TRBD2 for D (5 bases each). Trimming stripped 3 bases from V and 8 bases from J, with 13 bases between. This CDR3 has 14 residues. CDR1 KGHDR and CDR2 SFDVKD come from the germline V gene. The CDR3 spells CATSDTGTPYEQFF. The CDR3 coding sequence is TGTGCCACCAGTGATACCGGGACCCCCTATGAGCAGTTCTTC.

This sequence joins TRBV11-2 and TRBJ2-2; 8 bases are a match to TRBD2. Trimming cost V 1 base and J 5 bases; bases outside gene matches: 6. CDR1 is SGHAT and CDR2 is FQNNGV in the germline V gene. The length of the CDR3 is 16 residues. CDR3: CASSLGPGLGTGELFF. CDR3 sequence (DNA): TGTGCCAGCAGCTTAGGGCCGGGACTAGGAACCGGGGAGCTGTTTTTT.

The chain uses TRBV7-8 and TRBJ2-7, with D perhaps matching TRBD1 (5 bases). This CDR3 contains 19 residues. From germline, CDR1 is SGHVS and CDR2 FQNEAQ. Trimming took 2 bases from V and 3 from J, leaving 26 bases between them. CDR3 loop: CASSLPLPAGPLGDYEQYF. The DNA of the CDR3 is TGTGCCAGCAGCTTACCCTTGCCCGCAGGGCCCCTTGGGGACTACGAGCAGTACTTC.

V gene TRBV4-3 combines with J gene TRBJ1-2; 7 nucleotides match TRBD1. The germline gives CDR1 LGHNA, CDR2 YSLEER. The junction had 4 bases not matched to a gene; V was cut back by 3 bases and J by 0 bases. The CDR3 spans 15 residues. The CDR3, as DNA: TGCGCCAGCAGCCACGGGACAGCTACTAACTATGGCTACACCTTC. It translates to CASSHGTATNYGYTF.

In its sample, this clonotype was seen a few times. The CDR3 nucleotides are TGTGCCAGCAGTCTGACAGGCCTATATCAGCCCCAGCATTTT. Translated, it gives CASSLTGLYQPQHF. V usage is TRBV6-6 and J usage is TRBJ1-5, with a tentative D call TRBD1 (6 bases). Trimming removed 5 bases from V and 5 bases from J, with 13 bases in between. The germline V gene has CDR1 MNHNY and CDR2 SVGAGI (reference sequence). The CDR3 has 14 amino acids.

J is TRBJ1-5 and V is TRBV15; D call uncertain. The CDR3 extends over 12 amino acids. V was pared by 1 base and J by 7 bases, with 5 bases between. Germline CDR1 is LNHNV and CDR2 is YYDKDF (reference sequence). The CDR3 reads CATSRGVQPQHF. The DNA for the CDR3 is TGTGCCACCAGCAGAGGGGTCCAGCCCCAGCATTTT.

A few counts support this clonotype. The chain uses TRBV4-1 and TRBJ2-7, with no clear D. The CDR3 covers 14 residues. Trimming took off 0 bases at V and 6 bases at J, with 12 bases between the two ends. The germline V gene encodes CDR1 MGHRA and CDR2 YSYEKL. The CDR3 sequence: CASSQDPMFREQYF. CDR3 bases: TGCGCCAGCAGCCAAGACCCGATGTTCCGCGAGCAGTACTTC.

The rearrangement links TRBV7-6 to TRBJ1-2; 10 nucleotides match TRBD1. Germline values: CDR1 SGHVS, CDR2 FNYEAQ. V lost 5 bases and J lost 13; bases outside the gene matches: 10. There are 13 residues in the CDR3. The DNA of the CDR3 is TGTGCCAGCAGCCGCAACCCCGACAGGGGGCTCACCTTC. Amino acids: CASSRNPDRGLTF. Using reference TRBV7-6 and TRBJ1-2 for the parts outside the CDR3, the full variable domain is GAGVSQSPRYKVTKRGQDVALRCDPISGHVSLYWYRQALGQGPEFLTYFNYEAQQDKSGLPNDRFSAERPEGSISTLTIQRTEQRDSAMYRCASSRNPDRGLTFGSGTRLTVV.

The genes are TRBV2 and TRBJ2-5; D tentatively fits TRBD1 or TRBD2 (5 bases each). The length of the CDR3 is 12 residues. From germline, CDR1 is SNHLY and CDR2 FYNNEI. The V end lost 7 bases, the J end lost 5 bases, and 11 bases lay between the germline ends. CDR3 residues: CASTFWGETQYF. DNA for the CDR3: TGTGCCAGCACGTTCTGGGGGGAGACCCAGTACTTC.

The table lists this clonotype with many counts. CDR3 sequence reads: CASSFSNRGLNYGYTF. The CDR3 DNA reads TGTGCCAGCAGTTTTTCGAACAGGGGATTAAACTATGGCTACACCTTC. V usage is TRBV12-3 or TRBV12-4 and J usage is TRBJ1-2, with TRBD1 matching over 7 bases. Losses at the gene ends were 3 bases for V and 2 bases for J; bases not matched to a gene: 9. There are 16 residues in the CDR3.

This clonotype occurred a few times. The chain has TRBV7-9 and TRBJ2-7, with 8 bases lining up with TRBD2. The V gene's germline CDR1 is SEHNR and CDR2 FQNEAQ (reference sequence). CDR3 length equals 14 residues. After removal of 3 bases from V and 3 bases from J, the junction contained 4 bases not matched to a gene. The CDR3 coding sequence is TGTGCCAGCAGCTTCCCGGGGGGGAACTACGAGCAGTACTTC. This sequence encodes CASSFPGGNYEQYF. The full variable domain, with the rest looked up from reference TRBV7-9 and TRBJ2-7, is DTGVSQNPRHKITKRGQNVTFRCDPISEHNRLYWYRQTLGQGPEFLTYFQNEAQLEKSRLLSDRFSAERPKGSFSTLEIQRTEQGDSAMYLCASSFPGGNYEQYFGPGTRLTVT.

This chain links TRBV10-3 with TRBJ2-5; tentative D call: TRBD1 (6 bases). The V end was cut by 11 bases, the J end by 2 bases, with 15 bases between. CDR1 is ENHRY and CDR2 is SYGVKD in the germline V gene. The length of the CDR3 is 13 residues. CDR3 DNA: TGTGCCTCCAACGGACAGACACAAGAGACCCAGTACTTC. This encodes CASNGQTQETQYF.

The table lists this clonotype with many counts. The rearrangement links TRBV7-2 to TRBJ2-3; D is undetermined. The germline gives CDR1 SGHTA, CDR2 FQGNSA. The CDR3 has 12 amino acids. Deletions cut 1 base from V and 1 base from J, with 0 bases between. The CDR3 sequence: CASSLGTDTQYF. The DNA for the CDR3 is TGTGCCAGCAGCTTAGGCACAGATACGCAGTATTTT. The full variable domain, its missing parts supplied by reference TRBV7-2 and TRBJ2-3, is GAGVSQSPSNKVTEKGKDVELRCDPISGHTALYWYRQSLGQGLEFLIYFQGNSAPDKSGLPSDRFSAERTGGSVSTLTIQRTQQEDSAVYLCASSLGTDTQYFGPGTRLTVL.

The chain has TRBV5-1 and TRBJ2-5; 9 positions match TRBD2. Per germline, CDR1 SGHRS and CDR2 YFSETQ. V gave up 0 bases and J gave up 4 bases; unmatched junction bases: 4. CDR3 length: 15 residues. DNA of the CDR3: TGCGCCAGCAGCTTGGAGGCTAGCGGGGCAGAGACCCAGTACTTC. Protein sequence: CASSLEASGAETQYF.

This clonotype was recorded a few times. V gene TRBV21-1 combines with J gene TRBJ2-3; TRBD2, the table's D call, was not compared with the DNA. TRBV21-1 counts as a pseudogene. CDR3 size: 18 residues. The CDR3 nucleotides are TGTGCCAGCAGCCCTGCTAGCGGGGGGGCTTGGGGCACAGATACGCAGTATTTT. Translated: CASSPASGGAWGTDTQYF.

This clonotype was detected ten times or more. The chain couples TRBV9 to TRBJ2-7, with 7 bases matching TRBD1. With 0 bases clipped from V and 2 bases from J, the junction kept 5 bases outside the gene matches. CDR3 length equals 15 residues. Germline lookup yields CDR1 SGDLS and CDR2 YYNGEE. The CDR3 DNA reads TGTGCCAGCAGCGTAGGACAGGGCCCCGCCTACGAGCAGTACTTC. This codes for CASSVGQGPAYEQYF.

This clonotype was counted a few times. The chain recombines TRBV4-2 with TRBJ2-3, with D possibly matching TRBD2 (7 bases). The CDR3 loop spans 18 amino acids. V lost 0 bases, J lost 0 bases, and 16 bases lay in between. CDR1 is LGHNA, CDR2 YNFKEQ, per germline. CDR3 sequence (DNA): TGTGCCAGCAGCCAAGATAAGTTGGCGGGGGCCAGCACAGATACGCAGTATTTT. Translation gives CASSQDKLAGASTDTQYF.